This TCR beta chain stems from a study of T cell changes during pregnancy in multiple sclerosis. This clone was recorded a few times. Profiling relied on immunoSEQ multiplex PCR, and the TCRdb table lists in-frame clones only, not all of them. This table has some 56,000 clones, roughly 92% appearing once. The CDR3 runs 16 residues. Trimming at V came to 5 bases and at J to 2 bases, leaving 9 bases not matched to a gene. Germline-derived CDR1 and CDR2 are LNHDA and SQIVND (reference sequence). The clonotype originates from a female donor in good health, enrolled as a control in a pregnancy study. This rearrangement joins TRBV19 to TRBJ1-5; 7 bases align to TRBD1. The specimen was peripheral blood, collected in the third trimester of pregnancy. The CDR3 spells CASSLRQGIRNQPQHF. DNA of the CDR3: TGTGCCAGTAGTTTACGACAGGGCATTCGCAATCAGCCCCAGCATTTT.